The clone carrying this T cell receptor beta chain was picked up a small number of times. Its antigen remains unknown. This entry belongs to a study of T cells in Graves' hyperthyroidism and ophthalmopathy. Looking at the study overall: Initial diagnosis, before any treatment, was when peripheral blood was collected. General observations from the study: The model predicted ophthalmopathy a median around 6.5 months before onset.

RNA transcripts provided the source from which TCR beta CDR3 regions were amplified. In the first-round RT-PCR of the TCR CDR3, the HTBI primer set was used. TCRdb passed the multiplex PCR reads through MiXCR, listing each CDR3 protein once. The top ten clones hold under 3.5% of a sample with hundreds of thousands of distinct CDR3 sequences, approximately 16% of them seen once. Approximately 9.3 ml of fresh peripheral blood supplied the PBMCs. The specimen was blood. The clonotype comes from a woman aged 40 to 50 with Graves' ophthalmopathy.

CDR3 residues: CASSHSRGDGYTF. In nucleotides, the CDR3 is TGTGCCAGCAGCCACTCCCGGGGAGATGGCTACACCTTC. The chain carries TRBV3-1 and TRBJ1-2; no clear D. V gave up 3 bases and J gave up 6 bases, with 11 bases separating them. CDR1 is LGHDT and CDR2 is YNNKEL in the germline V gene (reference sequence). The CDR3 runs to 13 residues.